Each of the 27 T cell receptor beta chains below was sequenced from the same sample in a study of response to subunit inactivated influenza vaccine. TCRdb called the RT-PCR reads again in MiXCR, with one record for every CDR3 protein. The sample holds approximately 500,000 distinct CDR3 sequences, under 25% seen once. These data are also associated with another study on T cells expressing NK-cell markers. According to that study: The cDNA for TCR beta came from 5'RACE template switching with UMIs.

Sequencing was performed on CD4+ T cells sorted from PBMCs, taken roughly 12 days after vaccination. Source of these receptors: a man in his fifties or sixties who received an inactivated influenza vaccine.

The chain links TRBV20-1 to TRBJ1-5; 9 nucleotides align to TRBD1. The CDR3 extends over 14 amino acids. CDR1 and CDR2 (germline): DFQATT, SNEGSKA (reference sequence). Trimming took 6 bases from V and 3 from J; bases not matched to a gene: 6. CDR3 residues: CSAMDRGLNQPQHF. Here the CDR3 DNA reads TGCAGTGCCATGGACAGGGGCCTCAATCAGCCCCAGCATTTT.

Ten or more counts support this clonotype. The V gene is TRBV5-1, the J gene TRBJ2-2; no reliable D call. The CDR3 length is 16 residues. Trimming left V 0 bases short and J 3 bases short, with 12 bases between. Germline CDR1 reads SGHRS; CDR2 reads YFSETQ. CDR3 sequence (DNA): TGCGCCAGCAGCTTGGATGGTTGGCCGGACACCGGGGAGCTGTTTTTT. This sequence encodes CASSLDGWPDTGELFF.

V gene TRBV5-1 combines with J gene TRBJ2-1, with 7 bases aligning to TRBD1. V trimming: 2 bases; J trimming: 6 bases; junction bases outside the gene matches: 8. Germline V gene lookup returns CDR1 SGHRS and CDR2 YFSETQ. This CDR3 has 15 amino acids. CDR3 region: CASSFQGVDFNEQFF. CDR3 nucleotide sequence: TGCGCCAGCAGCTTCCAGGGGGTGGACTTCAATGAGCAGTTCTTC. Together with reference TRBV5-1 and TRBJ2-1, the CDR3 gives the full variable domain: KAGVTQTPRYLIKTRGQQVTLSCSPISGHRSVSWYQQTPGQGLQFLFEYFSETQRNKGNFPGRFSGRQFSNSRSEMNVSTLELGDSALYLCASSFQGVDFNEQFFGPGTRLTVL.

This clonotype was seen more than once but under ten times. The CDR3 DNA sequence: TGTGCCAGCAGCTCATACCTAGCGGGAGGTGAGCAGTTCTTC. It translates to CASSSYLAGGEQFF. The chain couples TRBV3-1 to TRBJ2-1; 11 nucleotides match TRBD2. Looked up from germline, CDR1 is LGHDT and CDR2 is YNNKEL (reference sequence). J gave up 9 bases and V 5 bases, and 6 bases lay outside the gene matches. This CDR3 region has 14 residues.

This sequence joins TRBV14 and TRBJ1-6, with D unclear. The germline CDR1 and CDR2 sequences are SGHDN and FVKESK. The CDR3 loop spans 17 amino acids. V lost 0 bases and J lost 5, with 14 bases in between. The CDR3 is CASSQEGLGYDNSPLHF. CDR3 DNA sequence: TGTGCCAGCAGCCAAGAGGGTCTGGGGTACGATAATTCACCCCTCCACTTT.

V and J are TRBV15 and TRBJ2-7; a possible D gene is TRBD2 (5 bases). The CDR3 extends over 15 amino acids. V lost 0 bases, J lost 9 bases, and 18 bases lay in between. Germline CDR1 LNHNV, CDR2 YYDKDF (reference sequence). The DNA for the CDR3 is TGTGCCACCAGCAGAGATCTGACGGGATCGCCAGTGCAGTACTTC. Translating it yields CATSRDLTGSPVQYF.

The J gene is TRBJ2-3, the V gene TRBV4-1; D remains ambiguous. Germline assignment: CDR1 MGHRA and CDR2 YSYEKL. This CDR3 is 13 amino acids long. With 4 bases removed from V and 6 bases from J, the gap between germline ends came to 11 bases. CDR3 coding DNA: TGCGCCAGCAGCCGACGATTTGCTGATACGCAGTATTTT. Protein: CASSRRFADTQYF.

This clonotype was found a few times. The CDR3 reads CASSQDLRSTDTQYF. The DNA for the CDR3 is TGTGCCAGCAGCCAAGATCTCCGGAGCACAGATACGCAGTATTTT. V is TRBV3-1 and J is TRBJ2-3; D is unresolved. V was clipped by 0 bases and J by 0 bases, with 7 bases between them. CDR1 LGHDT and CDR2 YNNKEL come from the germline V gene (reference sequence). This CDR3 region has 15 residues.

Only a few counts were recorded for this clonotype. The CDR3, as DNA: TGTGCCAGCAGCTTAGCGCAAGGGGGCTCCTACAATGAGCAGTTCTTC. Translation gives CASSLAQGGSYNEQFF. This rearrangement joins TRBV7-2 to TRBJ2-1; D is possibly TRBD1 (6 bases). V was pared by 0 bases and J by 0 bases, with 9 bases between. CDR3 size: 16 residues. Germline CDR1 reads SGHTA; CDR2 reads FQGNSA. Complete variable domain (other parts from reference TRBV7-2 and TRBJ2-1): GAGVSQSPSNKVTEKGKDVELRCDPISGHTALYWYRQSLGQGLEFLIYFQGNSAPDKSGLPSDRFSAERTGGSVSTLTIQRTQQEDSAVYLCASSLAQGGSYNEQFFGPGTRLTVL.

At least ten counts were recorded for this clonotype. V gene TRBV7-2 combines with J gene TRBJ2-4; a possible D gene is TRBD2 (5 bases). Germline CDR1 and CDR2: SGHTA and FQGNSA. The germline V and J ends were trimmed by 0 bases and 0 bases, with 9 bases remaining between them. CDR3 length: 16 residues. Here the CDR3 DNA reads TGTGCCAGCAGCTTAGCGGGAGCCCTAGCCAAAAACATTCAGTACTTC. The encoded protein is CASSLAGALAKNIQYF.

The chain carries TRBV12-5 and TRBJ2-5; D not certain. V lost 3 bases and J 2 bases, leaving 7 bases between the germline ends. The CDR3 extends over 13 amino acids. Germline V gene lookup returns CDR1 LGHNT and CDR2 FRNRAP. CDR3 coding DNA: TGTGCTAGTGGTTTAGGGTGGCAAGAGACCCAGTACTTC. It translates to CASGLGWQETQYF.

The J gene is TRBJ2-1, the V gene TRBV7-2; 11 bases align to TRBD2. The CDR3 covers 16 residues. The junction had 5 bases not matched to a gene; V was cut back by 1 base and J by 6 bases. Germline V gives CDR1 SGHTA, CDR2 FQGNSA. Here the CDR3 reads CASSLVVLAGVNEQFF. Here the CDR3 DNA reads TGTGCCAGCAGCTTAGTGGTACTAGCGGGAGTCAATGAGCAGTTCTTC.

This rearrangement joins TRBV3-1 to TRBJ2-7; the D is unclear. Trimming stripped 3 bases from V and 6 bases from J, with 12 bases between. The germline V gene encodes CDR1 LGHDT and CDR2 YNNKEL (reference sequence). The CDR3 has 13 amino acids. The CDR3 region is CASSQIPLGEQYF. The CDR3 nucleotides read TGTGCCAGCAGCCAGATTCCCCTCGGCGAGCAGTACTTC.

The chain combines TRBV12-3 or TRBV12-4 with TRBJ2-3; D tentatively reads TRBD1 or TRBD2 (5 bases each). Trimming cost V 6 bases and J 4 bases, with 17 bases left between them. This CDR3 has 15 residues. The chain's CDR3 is CASRPGPKGADTQYF. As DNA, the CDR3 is TGTGCCAGCAGGCCGGGACCCAAAGGCGCAGATACGCAGTATTTT.

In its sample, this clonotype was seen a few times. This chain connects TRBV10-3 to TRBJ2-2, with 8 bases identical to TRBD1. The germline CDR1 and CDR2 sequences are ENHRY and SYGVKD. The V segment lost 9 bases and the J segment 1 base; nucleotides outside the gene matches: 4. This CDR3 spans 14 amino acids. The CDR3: CAMSGTGNTGELFF. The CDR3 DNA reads TGTGCCATGTCCGGGACAGGGAACACCGGGGAGCTGTTTTTT.

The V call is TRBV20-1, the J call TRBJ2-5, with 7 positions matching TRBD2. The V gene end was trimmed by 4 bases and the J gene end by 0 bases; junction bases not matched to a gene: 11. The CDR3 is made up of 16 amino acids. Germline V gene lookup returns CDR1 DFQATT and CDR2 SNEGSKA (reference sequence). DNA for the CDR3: TGCAGTGCTATACCGAGACTAGCTCAGTACCAAGAGACCCAGTACTTC. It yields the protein CSAIPRLAQYQETQYF.

The CDR3 loop is CSVGRLANTEAFF. As DNA, the CDR3 is TGCAGCGTTGGCCGCCTTGCGAACACTGAAGCTTTCTTT. The V and J genes are TRBV29-1 and TRBJ1-1; D call uncertain. The CDR3 length is 13 residues. The V gene lost 4 bases and the J gene lost 1 base, with 10 bases spanning the gap. The germline CDR1 and CDR2 sequences are SQVTM and ANQGSEA.

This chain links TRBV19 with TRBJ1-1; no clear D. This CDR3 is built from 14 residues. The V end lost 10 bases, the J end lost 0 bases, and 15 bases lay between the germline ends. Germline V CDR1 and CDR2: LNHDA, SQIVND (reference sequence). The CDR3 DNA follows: TGTGCCACTTCAGACCCGGGAATGAACACTGAAGCTTTCTTT. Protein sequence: CATSDPGMNTEAFF.

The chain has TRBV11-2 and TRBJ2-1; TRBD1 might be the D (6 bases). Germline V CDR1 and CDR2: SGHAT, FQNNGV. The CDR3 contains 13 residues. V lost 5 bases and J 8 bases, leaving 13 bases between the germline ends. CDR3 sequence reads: CASSTLQGDEQFF. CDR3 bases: TGTGCCAGCAGCACCCTACAGGGCGATGAGCAGTTCTTC.

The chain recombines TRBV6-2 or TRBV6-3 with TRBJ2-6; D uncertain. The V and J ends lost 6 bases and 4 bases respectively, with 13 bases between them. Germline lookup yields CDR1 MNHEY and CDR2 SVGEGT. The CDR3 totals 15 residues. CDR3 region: CASSVSIAGANVLTF. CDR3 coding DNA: TGTGCCAGCAGCGTCTCCATCGCCGGGGCCAACGTCCTGACTTTC.

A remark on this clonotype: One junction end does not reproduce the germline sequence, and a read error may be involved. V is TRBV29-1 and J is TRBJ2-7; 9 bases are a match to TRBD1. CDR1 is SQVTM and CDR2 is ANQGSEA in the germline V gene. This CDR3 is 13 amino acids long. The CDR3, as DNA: TGCAGTCTTGGCAACAGGGGGCAGGGCGAGCAGTATTTC. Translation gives CSLGNRGQGEQYF.

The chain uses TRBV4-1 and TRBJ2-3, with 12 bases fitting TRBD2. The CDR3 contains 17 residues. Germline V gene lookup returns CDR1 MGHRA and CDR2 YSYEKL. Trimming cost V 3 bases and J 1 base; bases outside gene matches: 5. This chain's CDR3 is CASSQASGGAGTDTQYF. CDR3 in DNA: TGCGCCAGCAGCCAGGCTAGCGGGGGGGCTGGCACAGATACGCAGTATTTT.

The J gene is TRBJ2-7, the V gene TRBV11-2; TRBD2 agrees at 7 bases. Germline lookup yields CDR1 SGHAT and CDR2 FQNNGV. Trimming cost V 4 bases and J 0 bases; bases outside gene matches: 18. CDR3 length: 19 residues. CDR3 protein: CASSYINGLLAVNSYEQYF. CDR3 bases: TGTGCCAGCAGCTATATTAATGGACTCCTAGCGGTAAACTCCTACGAGCAGTACTTC.

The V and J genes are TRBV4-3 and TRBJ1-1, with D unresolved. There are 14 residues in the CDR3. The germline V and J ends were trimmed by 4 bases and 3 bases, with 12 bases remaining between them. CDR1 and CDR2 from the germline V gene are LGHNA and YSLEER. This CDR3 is CASSLTAGDTEAFF. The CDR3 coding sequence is TGCGCCAGCAGCCTCACTGCGGGAGACACTGAAGCTTTCTTT.

The CDR3 sequence: CASSQDHSSFGKLFF. The CDR3 DNA sequence: TGCGCCAGCAGCCAAGATCACAGTTCCTTCGGAAAACTGTTTTTT. The V gene is TRBV4-1, the J gene TRBJ1-4; D not resolved. The CDR3 contains 15 residues. V shed 0 bases and J shed 10 bases, with 15 bases lying between them. Germline V gene data show CDR1 as MGHRA and CDR2 as YSYEKL.

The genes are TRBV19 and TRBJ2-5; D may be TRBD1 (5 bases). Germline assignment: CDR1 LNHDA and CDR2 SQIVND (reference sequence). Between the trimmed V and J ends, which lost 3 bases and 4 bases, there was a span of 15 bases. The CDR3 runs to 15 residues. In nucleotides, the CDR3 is TGTGCCAGTAGTATTGAAGGGGCTTTCGGAGAGACCCAGTACTTC. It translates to CASSIEGAFGETQYF.

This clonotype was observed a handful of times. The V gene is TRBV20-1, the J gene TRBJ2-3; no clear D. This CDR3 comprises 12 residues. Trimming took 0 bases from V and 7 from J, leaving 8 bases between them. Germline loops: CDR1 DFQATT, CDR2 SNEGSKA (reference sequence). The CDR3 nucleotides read TGCAGTGCTAGAGATGGAATTAATACGCAGTATTTT. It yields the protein CSARDGINTQYF.